This T cell receptor beta chain was sequenced for a study of cytomegalovirus exposure and HLA in healthy donors. Study background: Ancestry clustering placed about four fifths of approximately 420 genotyped donors in the Caucasian-associated cluster.

In regard to this clone: The antigen is undetermined.

13 Jbeta primers and 60 Vbeta primers were used for the PCR. Sequenced by immunoSEQ multiplex PCR; TCRdb stores in-frame clones only, minus some. The table lists 150,000 to 200,000 clones, roughly 86% of them singletons, with more than 1.5% in the top ten. The germline gives CDR1 SGDLS, CDR2 YYNGEE. V was clipped by 0 bases and J by 7 bases, with 11 bases between them. This CDR3 contains 14 residues. Study observations and caveats: A later analysis linked a missense variant in DCLRE1C to the trimming of TCR beta V and J genes. Analysis performed later found under 20,000 TCR beta sequences associated with HLA alleles at 0.05 false discovery rate.

The sequenced sample consisted of PBMCs. This sequence joins TRBV9 and TRBJ2-1; D is ambiguous. This clonotype originated in a woman aged 18-29 years in good health and CMV-seronegative. The CDR3 loop is CASSVDQTRNEQFF. The CDR3 DNA follows: TGTGCCAGCAGCGTAGATCAGACGAGGAATGAGCAGTTCTTC.